This T cell receptor (beta chain) was captured in a study of OX40 agonist ivuxolimab in advanced cancers. General study findings and limits: In the expanded peripheral T cells, antigen specificity was never determined.

This clone has a single count. Antigen specificity is unknown. The germline CDR1 and CDR2 sequences are SGHTS and YDEGEE. The CDR3 extends over 13 amino acids. The germline V and J ends were trimmed by 4 bases and 4 bases, with 11 bases remaining between them. Using immunoSEQ multiplex PCR, the repertoire was profiled, and TCRdb retains in-frame clones only, with some absent. The sample lists under 85,000 clones, roughly 94% occurring once. The source material was CD4+ or CD8+ T cells sorted from blood, sampled in a trial of the OX40 agonist ivuxolimab. The receptor was derived from an adult with an advanced solid tumor such as melanoma, head and neck, liver or kidney cancer. This chain links TRBV5-8 with TRBJ2-5, with D perhaps matching TRBD1 or TRBD2 (5 bases each). CDR3: CASSPGTVETQYF. CDR3 DNA: TGTGCCAGCAGCCCCGGGACGGTAGAGACCCAGTACTTC.